The present TCR beta chain was sequenced within a study of T cell responses to AZD1222 COVID-19 vaccine. To note about this clone: As yet, its antigen is unknown.

Study observations and caveats: Regions left unmutated in variants are reportedly the target of nearly half of spike-specific TCRs. No repertoire was sampled before or during the peak T cell response, only after it.

The table came from immunoSEQ multiplex PCR; TCRdb's copy has only in-frame clones and leaves some out. The table lists some 130,000 clones, about 90% of them singletons. Germline V CDR1 and CDR2: SGHNT, YYREEE (reference sequence). CDR3 length equals 15 residues. Trimming took 1 base from V and 6 from J; bases not matched to a gene: 7. This clonotype was sampled from an adult in good health. This chain connects TRBV5-4 to TRBJ2-1; 7 bases match TRBD2. This sample comprised peripheral blood, obtained on day 0 of AZD1222 vaccination. The CDR3 bases are TGTGCCAGCAGCTTGCGAACTAGCGAACTCAATGAGCAGTTCTTC. Its protein product is CASSLRTSELNEQFF.